The 26 T cell receptor beta chains given below trace back to one sample, sequenced in a study of blood T cell repertoires in COVID-19. The table came from immunoSEQ multiplex PCR; TCRdb's copy has only in-frame clones and leaves some out. There are tens of thousands of clones in the sample; 75% to 90% occur only once, and more than 5% lies in the top ten. Specimen: peripheral blood. The receptors were sampled from a man in his fifties or sixties with active COVID-19.

The chain uses TRBV6-2 or TRBV6-3 and TRBJ1-6, with D possibly matching TRBD1 (6 bases). Per the germline V gene, CDR1 is MNHEY and CDR2 is SVGEGT. The V end lost 6 bases, the J end lost 10 bases, and 16 bases lay between the germline ends. The CDR3 is made up of 14 amino acids. The CDR3 sequence is CASSHWDTESPLHF. In DNA, the CDR3 is TGTGCCAGCAGCCACTGGGACACCGAGTCACCCCTCCACTTT.

The chain combines TRBV28 with TRBJ2-2; tentative D call: TRBD2 (6 bases). The germline V and J ends were trimmed by 8 bases and 6 bases, with 13 bases remaining between them. The germline gives CDR1 MDHEN, CDR2 SYDVKM. The CDR3 extends over 13 amino acids. The CDR3 region is CASLGLMAGELFF. The CDR3 nucleotides read TGTGCCAGCCTGGGACTTATGGCCGGGGAGCTGTTTTTT.

This clone was counted only a few times. CDR3 DNA sequence: TGTGCCAGTACCATGGCGTTACGTCGGGGATTCGGCTACACCTTC. As protein: CASTMALRRGFGYTF. This chain links TRBV19 with TRBJ1-2; no clear D. The CDR3 spans 15 residues. V lost 7 bases, J lost 8 bases, and 23 bases lay in between. The germline gives CDR1 LNHDA, CDR2 SQIVND (reference sequence).

J is TRBJ1-5 and V is TRBV6-5; D remains unclear. The length of the CDR3 is 16 residues. Germline values: CDR1 MNHEY, CDR2 SVGAGI. Trimming pared 2 bases from V and 6 bases from J, leaving 17 bases between. As DNA, the CDR3 is TGTGCCAGCAGTTACAGCGGAGGCAGGATTCCTCAGCCCCAGCATTTT. Amino acids: CASSYSGGRIPQPQHF.

In nucleotides, the CDR3 is TGCGCCAGCAGCCACATTAGCGGGAGTATCAACAATGAGCAGTTCTTC. This gives the protein CASSHISGSINNEQFF. The chain carries TRBV4-1 and TRBJ2-1, with 9 bases lining up with TRBD2. Germline CDR1 is MGHRA and CDR2 is YSYEKL. The trim removed 3 bases at V and 5 bases at J, leaving 8 bases unmatched. This CDR3 is built from 16 residues.

This clone has only a few counts. The chain couples TRBV7-9 to TRBJ2-1; D not resolved. V was clipped by 5 bases and J by 6 bases, with 8 bases between them. The CDR3 spans 12 residues. The germline V gene encodes CDR1 SEHNR and CDR2 FQNEAQ (reference sequence). The CDR3 DNA is TGTGCCAGCAGCCTCCACACCAATGAGCAGTTCTTC. It translates to CASSLHTNEQFF.

The chain is built from TRBV27 and TRBJ1-1; tentatively, D is TRBD1 (5 bases). The V end lost 4 bases, the J end lost 0 bases, and 9 bases lay between the germline ends. The CDR3 totals 14 residues. Germline assignment: CDR1 MNHEY and CDR2 SMNVEV (reference sequence). CDR3 residues: CASSSAGLNTEAFF. The CDR3 nucleotides are TGTGCCAGCAGTTCGGCAGGGCTGAACACTGAAGCTTTCTTT.

The chain has TRBV10-1 and TRBJ2-2; TRBD1 is a possible D gene (7 bases). Per germline, CDR1 WNHNN and CDR2 SYGVQD (reference sequence). This CDR3 spans 15 amino acids. Trimming took 2 bases from V and 6 from J, leaving 13 bases between them. This CDR3 is CASSERRGRSGELFF. The CDR3 coding sequence is TGCGCCAGCAGTGAGAGGAGGGGGCGTTCCGGGGAGCTGTTTTTT.

DNA of the CDR3: TGCGCCAGCAGCCAAGATATCCGGGACAGGGGGTTCCATGAGCAGTTCTTC. Protein product: CASSQDIRDRGFHEQFF. The chain recombines TRBV4-1 with TRBJ2-1; 11 nucleotides agree with TRBD1. Germline loops: CDR1 MGHRA, CDR2 YSYEKL. This CDR3 is built from 17 residues. Germline trimming cut 0 bases from V and 8 bases from J; bases unmatched to any gene: 9.

As regards this clone: Different DNA sequences within this sample yield the same CDR3. This chain uses TRBV7-3 with TRBJ1-1; 8 bases agree with TRBD1. The CDR3 length is 15 residues. From germline, CDR1 is SGHTA and CDR2 FQGTGA. V shed 0 bases, J shed 5 bases, and the junction held 5 bases outside the gene matches. The CDR3 DNA follows: TGTGCCAGCAGCTTAACTGGACAGGGAAGGACTGAAGCTTTCTTT. This sequence encodes CASSLTGQGRTEAFF.

The chain combines TRBV20-1 with TRBJ2-1, with TRBD1 matching over 7 bases. CDR3 length: 10 amino acids. Germline values: CDR1 DFQATT, CDR2 SNEGSKA (reference sequence). CDR3 DNA sequence: TGCAGGGGTACAGGGGATGAGCAGTTCTTC. Its translation is CRGTGDEQFF.

This clone appeared a single time. The CDR3 region has the DNA TGTGCCAGCAGTTTATCGACAGCAACTAATGAAAAACTGTTTTTT. Translated, it gives CASSLSTATNEKLFF. The rearrangement joins TRBV27 to TRBJ1-4; maybe TRBD1 (5 bases). This CDR3 is 15 amino acids long. V was pared by 0 bases and J by 0 bases, with 5 bases between. Per the germline V gene, CDR1 is MNHEY and CDR2 is SMNVEV (reference sequence).

The CDR3, as DNA: TGTGCCAGCAGTGGCAGACTAGCGGGAGCGCAGTATTTT. Its protein product is CASSGRLAGAQYF. V gene TRBV12-3 or TRBV12-4 combines with J gene TRBJ2-3, with 12 nucleotides matching TRBD2. The CDR3 has 13 amino acids. The junction had 4 bases not matched to a gene; V was cut back by 5 bases and J by 10 bases.

The chain links TRBV19 to TRBJ1-6; 9 bases line up with TRBD1. Germline lookup yields CDR1 LNHDA and CDR2 SQIVND (reference sequence). This CDR3 spans 16 amino acids. V lost 7 bases to trimming and J lost 5 bases; unmatched junction nucleotides: 9. Here the CDR3 reads CASKTGQGVHNSPLHF. CDR3 nucleotides: TGTGCCAGTAAGACGGGACAGGGCGTCCATAATTCACCCCTCCACTTT.

About this clone: It may be a read error: a sequence one base away is much more abundant. The same CDR3 also results from other DNA sequences found in this sample. The gene calls are TRBV19 and TRBJ2-7, with TRBD1 matching over 9 bases. V lost 5 bases and J lost 4; bases outside the gene matches: 9. CDR3 length: 15 amino acids. Per the germline V gene, CDR1 is LNHDA and CDR2 is SQIVND (reference sequence). CDR3 coding DNA: TGTGCCAGTAGTGGAGGACAGGGGAACAGATACGAGCAGTACTTC. It specifies CASSGGQGNRYEQYF.

This chain links TRBV3-1 (or the pseudogene TRBV3-2) with TRBJ1-1, with 9 bases aligning to TRBD1. The germline V gene has CDR1 LGHDT and CDR2 YNNKEL (reference sequence). Germline trimming cut 3 bases from V and 10 bases from J; bases unmatched to any gene: 6. The CDR3 is 13 amino acids. Here the CDR3 reads CASSHERQGVAFF. The CDR3 DNA sequence: TGTGCCAGCAGCCATGAGAGACAGGGGGTAGCTTTCTTT.

V and J are TRBV29-1 and TRBJ2-1, with 11 bases that match TRBD2. Trimming cost V 5 bases and J 6 bases; bases outside gene matches: 6. The germline V gene encodes CDR1 SQVTM and CDR2 ANQGSEA. CDR3 size: 14 residues. The CDR3 here is CSVCTSGSCNEQFF. CDR3 DNA: TGCAGCGTTTGTACTAGCGGGAGCTGCAATGAGCAGTTCTTC.

V is TRBV24-1 and J is TRBJ2-1, with D unresolved. The CDR3 is made up of 14 amino acids. The V end lost 4 bases, the J end lost 7 bases, and 13 bases lay between the germline ends. CDR1 and CDR2 (germline): KGHDR, SFDVKD. CDR3 residues: CATSENQRLNEQFF. As DNA, the CDR3 is TGTGCCACCAGTGAAAATCAGCGTCTAAATGAGCAGTTCTTC.

The chain combines TRBV27 with TRBJ2-7; 9 bases map to TRBD2. The junction had 7 bases not matched to a gene; V was cut back by 4 bases and J by 3 bases. Per germline, CDR1 MNHEY and CDR2 SMNVEV (reference sequence). This CDR3 is built from 15 residues. This chain's CDR3 is CASSSAAGGDYEQYF. The DNA for the CDR3 is TGTGCCAGCAGTTCCGCAGCGGGAGGAGACTACGAGCAGTACTTC.

V gene TRBV7-3 combines with J gene TRBJ2-1; 8 positions agree with TRBD2. The junction had 8 bases not matched to a gene; V was cut back by 4 bases and J by 6 bases. CDR3 length: 15 amino acids. Germline CDR1 and CDR2: SGHTA and FQGTGA. CDR3 sequence reads: CASSYLAGGLNEQFF. CDR3 in DNA: TGTGCCAGCAGCTATCTAGCGGGCGGACTCAATGAGCAGTTCTTC. Using reference TRBV7-3 and TRBJ2-1 for the parts outside the CDR3, the full variable domain is GAGVSQTPSNKVTEKGKYVELRCDPISGHTALYWYRQSLGQGPEFLIYFQGTGAADDSGLPNDRFFAVRPEGSVSTLKIQRTERGDSAVYLCASSYLAGGLNEQFFGPGTRLTVL.

Only one count was recorded for this clone. The rearrangement joins TRBV18 to TRBJ2-5; TRBD1 aligns across 8 bases. This CDR3 is 16 amino acids long. V lost 3 bases, J lost 5 bases, and 11 bases stayed unmatched. The germline V gene encodes CDR1 KGHSH and CDR2 LQKENI. This CDR3 reads CASSPFRTGKPETQYF. CDR3 sequence (DNA): TGTGCCAGCTCACCCTTCAGGACAGGGAAGCCGGAGACCCAGTACTTC.

This chain links TRBV6-5 with TRBJ1-2, with D tentatively TRBD1 (6 bases). This CDR3 has 15 amino acids. The germline CDR1 and CDR2 sequences are MNHEY and SVGAGI. V dropped 4 bases and J dropped 3 bases, with 15 bases sitting between them. The CDR3 DNA is TGTGCCAGCAGTTTTGACAGGACCAAAGACTATGGCTACACCTTC. Translating it yields CASSFDRTKDYGYTF.

CDR3 region: CASSSRTGLYSPLHF. The CDR3 region has the DNA TGTGCCAGCAGCTCCCGGACAGGGCTATACTCACCCCTCCACTTT. The chain is built from TRBV14 and TRBJ1-6, with 8 bases matching TRBD1. CDR1 SGHDN and CDR2 FVKESK come from the germline V gene. The V gene end was trimmed by 5 bases and the J gene end by 10 bases; junction bases not matched to a gene: 10. The CDR3 runs to 15 residues.

The genes are TRBV5-4 and TRBJ2-7; TRBD1 aligns across 7 bases. J was trimmed by 2 bases and V by 4 bases; bases with no gene match: 9. Germline-derived CDR1 and CDR2 are SGHNT and YYREEE (reference sequence). The CDR3 consists of 15 residues. DNA of the CDR3: TGTGCCAGCAGCCGCCGGACAGGAAGAACCTACGAGCAGTACTTC. Its translation: CASSRRTGRTYEQYF.

A few counts support this clone. J is TRBJ1-5 and V is TRBV28; 8 positions match TRBD1. This CDR3 is built from 19 residues. With 6 bases clipped from V and 2 bases from J, the junction kept 18 bases outside the gene matches. Looked up from germline, CDR1 is MDHEN and CDR2 is SYDVKM. The CDR3 protein is CASSLEGQGFVIGNQPQHF. CDR3 DNA sequence: TGTGCCAGCAGCCTAGAAGGACAGGGATTTGTGATTGGCAATCAGCCCCAGCATTTT.

The chain joins TRBV25-1 to TRBJ2-2; 7 nucleotides line up with TRBD1. The germline V gene encodes CDR1 MGHDK and CDR2 SYGVNS. This CDR3 spans 15 amino acids. The V and J ends lost 4 bases and 6 bases, in that order; junction bases with no gene match: 8. The CDR3 coding sequence is TGTGCCAGCAGTGCCGGACAGGTTTTTGCCGGGGAGCTGTTTTTT. Amino acid sequence: CASSAGQVFAGELFF.